The 13 T cell receptor beta chains below come from one sample, sequenced in a study of blood T cell repertoires in COVID-19. Data came from immunoSEQ multiplex PCR; TCRdb stores just in-frame clones and leaves some out. The data hold around 190,000 clones, with more than 65% observed a single time. Sequenced sample: peripheral blood. The source is a human donor in a cohort sampled during active COVID-19.

The chain links TRBV2 to TRBJ2-3, with TRBD1 as a possible D gene (5 bases). This CDR3 has 14 residues. Per the germline V gene, CDR1 is SNHLY and CDR2 is FYNNEI. The V gene lost 10 bases and the J gene lost 2 bases, with 16 bases spanning the gap. CDR3 nucleotide sequence: TGTGCCACCACCCTTGACAGTTCCACAGATACGCAGTATTTT. It specifies CATTLDSSTDTQYF. Filled out from reference TRBV2 and TRBJ2-3, the complete variable domain reads EPEVTQTPSHQVTQMGQEVILRCVPISNHLYFYWYRQILGQKVEFLVSFYNNEISEKSEIFDDQFSVERPDGSNFTLKIRSTKLEDSAMYFCATTLDSSTDTQYFGPGTRLTVL.

This clone has just a few counts. V and J are TRBV7-2 and TRBJ2-7; 7 bases match TRBD1. V was pared by 5 bases and J by 0 bases, with 4 bases of the junction left unmatched. Germline values: CDR1 SGHTA, CDR2 FQGNSA. This CDR3 spans 14 amino acids. This CDR3 reads CASSTRDSSYEQYF. Here the CDR3 DNA reads TGTGCCAGCAGCACCCGGGACAGCTCCTACGAGCAGTACTTC. The whole variable domain, filled in from reference TRBV7-2 and TRBJ2-7, reads GAGVSQSPSNKVTEKGKDVELRCDPISGHTALYWYRQSLGQGLEFLIYFQGNSAPDKSGLPSDRFSAERTGGSVSTLTIQRTQQEDSAVYLCASSTRDSSYEQYFGPGTRLTVT.

The chain couples TRBV25-1 to TRBJ1-2, with a possible D match to TRBD1 (5 bases). There are 14 residues in the CDR3. Germline assignment: CDR1 MGHDK and CDR2 SYGVNS. V was clipped by 4 bases and J by 4 bases, with 13 bases between them. The chain's CDR3 is CASSVSGASYGYTF. The CDR3 region has the DNA TGTGCCAGCAGTGTTTCTGGGGCTAGCTATGGCTACACCTTC.

V and J are TRBV5-8 and TRBJ1-3; TRBD1 aligns across 8 bases. The V segment lost 0 bases and the J segment 3 bases; nucleotides outside the gene matches: 2. Germline CDR1 reads SGHTS; CDR2 reads YDEGEE. The CDR3 has 15 residues. The DNA for the CDR3 is TGTGCCAGCAGCTTGGCCGGGACAGGTGGAAACACCATATATTTT. Its translation: CASSLAGTGGNTIYF. The full variable domain, with the rest looked up from reference TRBV5-8 and TRBJ1-3, is EAGVTQSPTHLIKTRGQQATLRCSPISGHTSVYWYQQALGLGLQFLLWYDEGEERNRGNFPPRFSGRQFPNYSSELNVNALELEDSALYLCASSLAGTGGNTIYFGEGSWLTVV.

This clone was seen only once. The chain links TRBV30 to TRBJ2-1; D perhaps matches TRBD2 (6 bases). The CDR3 is made up of 15 amino acids. Germline V CDR1 and CDR2: GTSNPN, SVGIG (reference sequence). The germline V and J ends were trimmed by 5 bases and 0 bases, with 14 bases remaining between them. CDR3 DNA sequence: TGTGCCTGGGCCCTCCGCGGGATCTCCTACAATGAGCAGTTCTTC. Its protein is CAWALRGISYNEQFF.

This chain uses TRBV29-1 with TRBJ1-3, with no clear D. CDR1 and CDR2 (germline): SQVTM, ANQGSEA. The ends were cut back, 4 bases at V and 0 bases at J, with 10 bases in the middle. This CDR3 has 14 amino acids. DNA of the CDR3: TGCAGCGTTGCGGTCGGGGTCTCTGGAAACACCATATATTTT. It codes for CSVAVGVSGNTIYF.

The genes are TRBV6-5 and TRBJ1-4, with D unclear. The V and J ends lost 0 bases and 4 bases respectively, with 9 bases between them. This CDR3 contains 15 residues. Per germline, CDR1 MNHEY and CDR2 SVGAGI. The DNA for the CDR3 is TGTGCCAGCAGTTACTCAACCCGGGGTAATGAAAAACTGTTTTTT. Translated, it gives CASSYSTRGNEKLFF.

This clone turned up a few times. The chain employs TRBV19 and TRBJ2-1; TRBD1 aligns across 10 bases. Trimming at V came to 4 bases and at J to 4 bases, leaving 4 bases not matched to a gene. This CDR3 spans 15 amino acids. The germline gives CDR1 LNHDA, CDR2 SQIVND (reference sequence). The CDR3 sequence is CASSSRQGAYNEQFF. As DNA, the CDR3 is TGTGCCAGTAGTAGCCGACAGGGGGCTTACAATGAGCAGTTCTTC.

Points on this clone: Other DNA sequences in this specimen translate into the identical CDR3. This chain joins TRBV6-6 and TRBJ2-2; D unclear. Germline values: CDR1 MNHNY, CDR2 SVGAGI (reference sequence). The CDR3 spans 12 residues. V lost 5 bases and J lost 2, with 3 bases in between. The CDR3 bases are TGTGCCAGCAGTACTAACACCGGGGAGCTGTTTTTT. Translating it yields CASSTNTGELFF.

Comments on this clone: Other DNA sequences in this specimen translate into the identical CDR3. This chain connects TRBV18 to TRBJ1-5; a possible D gene is TRBD1 (6 bases). Per germline, CDR1 KGHSH and CDR2 LQKENI. V dropped 3 bases and J dropped 1 base, with 7 bases sitting between them. The CDR3 has 14 amino acids. As DNA, the CDR3 is TGTGCCAGCTCACCGCAGGGGAGCAATCAGCCCCAGCATTTT. This gives the protein CASSPQGSNQPQHF. The full variable domain, rest sourced from reference TRBV18 and TRBJ1-5, is NAGVMQNPRHLVRRRGQEARLRCSPMKGHSHVYWYRQLPEEGLKFMVYLQKENIIDESGMPKERFSAEFPKEGPSILRIQQVVRGDSAAYFCASSPQGSNQPQHFGDGTRLSIL.

The chain couples TRBV19 to TRBJ2-7, with 7 bases that match TRBD2. The CDR3 is made up of 15 amino acids. The germline V gene has CDR1 LNHDA and CDR2 SQIVND (reference sequence). With V trimmed by 2 bases and J by 0 bases, 4 bases remained unmatched. CDR3 region: CASSIKGGSSYEQYF. CDR3 DNA sequence: TGTGCCAGTAGTATAAAGGGCGGGAGCTCCTACGAGCAGTACTTC. Full variable domain (missing parts from reference TRBV19 and TRBJ2-7): DGGITQSPKYLFRKEGQNVTLSCEQNLNHDAMYWYRQDPGQGLRLIYYSQIVNDFQKGDIAEGYSVSREKKESFPLTVTSAQKNPTAFYLCASSIKGGSSYEQYFGPGTRLTVT.

The rearrangement joins TRBV19 to TRBJ2-5; unclear D gene. The CDR3 has 14 residues. Trimming took off 3 bases at V and 2 bases at J, with 10 bases between the two ends. From germline, CDR1 is LNHDA and CDR2 SQIVND (reference sequence). CDR3 loop: CASSISPPQETQYF. DNA for the CDR3: TGTGCCAGTAGTATTTCCCCCCCTCAAGAGACCCAGTACTTC.

The chain employs TRBV5-1 and TRBJ2-5, with D maybe TRBD2 (7 bases). Germline loops: CDR1 SGHRS, CDR2 YFSETQ. The CDR3 extends over 14 amino acids. V was pared by 3 bases and J by 0 bases, with 9 bases between. The CDR3 region has the DNA TGCGCCAGCAGCTCGGGGGGCCACCAAGAGACCCAGTACTTC. Translating gives CASSSGGHQETQYF.